This T cell receptor (beta chain) is from a study of blood T cells in healthy people across ages. Study-wide context: Template-switching capture recovered about one barcoded beta molecule per two T cells.

Notes on the study in general: The fall in TCR beta diversity per million T cells was roughly linear with age. Unsorted PBMCs blocked a conclusive comparison of naive and antigen-experienced cells.

CDR3 length: 15 amino acids. CDR1 and CDR2 (germline): SGHTA, FQGNSA. V was cut by 4 bases and J by 5 bases, with 16 bases left in between. With respect to this clonotype: The antigen is unknown.

Combining a sample-barcoded 5' primer with a J-beta primer mix, a second PCR ran for about 7 to 12 cycles. Tagging of each cDNA molecule was performed by a template-switch adaptor with 12 random nucleotides. Via MiXCR, TCRdb re-called the 5' RACE reads, giving one row per CDR3 protein. The data contain about 1.7 million distinct CDR3 sequences, roughly 28% of them singletons. This clonotype was obtained from a woman in her 30s in good health. The gene calls are TRBV7-2 and TRBJ2-3; D gene unclear. The sequenced sample was blood. The chain's CDR3 is CASSSATVQLDTQYF. In DNA, the CDR3 is TGTGCCAGCAGCTCCGCCACCGTACAGTTAGATACGCAGTATTTT.